This T cell receptor (beta chain) was sequenced during a study of tumor-infiltrating lymphocytes in primary liver carcinoma. General observations from the study: Tumor region pairs overlapped more than did tumor-adjacent and tumor-blood pairs.

Trimming removed 6 bases at V and 5 bases at J, with 16 bases between. There are 14 residues in the CDR3. TCR beta cDNA was made from approximately 500 ng total RNA with a constant-region primer. What produced the TCR beta libraries was three nested multiplex PCR rounds using slightly modified ARM-PCR. Primers for the first two PCR rounds were TRBV1-TRBV30 forward primers and a C-beta reverse primer (about 9 cycles per round). TCRdb independently ran MiXCR on the multiplex PCR reads; one entry per CDR3 protein. The sample holds over 250,000 distinct CDR3 sequences, 45% to 70% seen once. As to this clonotype: What it binds is not known. A much more abundant neighbour one base away suggests this may be a read error.

Blood RNA originated from unsorted whole blood, with germline DNA additionally extracted. The V gene is TRBV12-3 or TRBV12-4, the J gene TRBJ1-1, with D perhaps TRBD1 (6 bases). This TCR was recovered from a woman aged 25 to 39 with primary liver carcinoma and hepatitis B virus infection. The sample was peripheral blood. This CDR3 is CASRGTWGRTEAFF. The CDR3 DNA is TGTGCCAGCAGAGGGACATGGGGAAGGACTGAAGCTTTCTTT.